This passage covers 28 T cell receptor beta chains from one sample sequenced in a study of post-analysis software for immune sequencing data. Study conclusions and caveats: Patients showed TRBV5-6, TRBV5-1 and TRBV20-1 among 4 or 5 TRBV segments more frequent than in controls.

Which antigens these TCRs recognize remains unknown. Unique molecular identifiers were carried by the TCR beta cDNA libraries. TCRdb processed the PCR reads anew with MiXCR; each CDR3 protein has one entry. Here the sample spans 750,000 to 950,000 distinct CDR3 sequences, around 53% being singletons. The specimen was blood. The origin of the receptors is a girl aged 10 to 17 with multiple sclerosis.

The chain links TRBV7-9 to TRBJ2-1, with 7 bases that match TRBD2. With 5 bases clipped from V and 9 bases from J, the junction kept 16 bases outside the gene matches. The length of the CDR3 is 16 residues. Germline V gene sequence: CDR1 SEHNR, CDR2 FQNEAQ (reference sequence). CDR3: CASSPRPSGLSTEQFF. Here the CDR3 DNA reads TGTGCCAGCAGCCCCCGCCCTAGCGGTTTGTCCACTGAGCAGTTCTTC.

J is TRBJ2-7 and V is TRBV10-3, with TRBD2 matching over 7 bases. The closer fit of TRBJ2-5 to the DNA end suggests the J call may be wrong. This CDR3 is built from 15 residues. The V gene's germline CDR1 is ENHRY and CDR2 SYGVKD. This CDR3 is CAISRGTGTIETQYF. In DNA, the CDR3 is TGTGCCATCAGTCGAGGGACCGGGACTATTGAGACCCAGTACTTC.

The chain recombines TRBV3-1 with TRBJ2-5; a possible D gene is TRBD2 (6 bases). V was clipped by 7 bases and J by 2 bases, with 14 bases between them. Germline CDR1 and CDR2: LGHDT and YNNKEL (reference sequence). This CDR3 has 14 amino acids. CDR3 sequence reads: CASISDAGQETQYF. The CDR3 nucleotides are TGTGCCAGCATCTCAGACGCGGGGCAAGAGACCCAGTACTTC.

The chain joins TRBV20-1 to TRBJ2-1; 7 bases line up with TRBD2. Germline CDR1 DFQATT, CDR2 SNEGSKA (reference sequence). The CDR3 contains 13 residues. The V segment lost 0 bases and the J segment 7 bases; nucleotides outside the gene matches: 3. The CDR3 DNA reads TGCAGTGCTAGAGAACTAGCGATGAATGAGCAGTTCTTC. Translation: CSARELAMNEQFF.

The rearrangement links TRBV5-1 to TRBJ2-1; either TRBD1 or TRBD2 may supply D (5 bases each). The J call may be faulty, since TRBJ2-7 better matches the DNA end. CDR3 length: 14 amino acids. Germline V lookup: CDR1 SGHRS, CDR2 YFSETQ. The CDR3 DNA reads as TGCGCCAGCAGCTCCGGGACGGAAAACTACGAGCAGTACTTC. Translated: CASSSGTENYEQYF.

J is TRBJ2-3 and V is TRBV11-3; possibly TRBD2 for D (6 bases). This CDR3 is 15 amino acids long. Trimming left V 1 base short and J 2 bases short, with 10 bases between. Germline lookup yields CDR1 SGHNT and CDR2 YENEEA. In nucleotides, the CDR3 is TGTGCCAGCAGCTTAGGAGGACTATTCACAGATACGCAGTATTTT. It encodes CASSLGGLFTDTQYF.

J is TRBJ2-7 and V is TRBV7-9; TRBD1 matches at 8 bases. Trimming at V came to 4 bases and at J to 5 bases, leaving 16 bases not matched to a gene. The CDR3 totals 17 residues. Germline V gives CDR1 SEHNR, CDR2 FQNEAQ (reference sequence). The CDR3 DNA follows: TGTGCCAGCAGCTCCTCCACCCCCGGACAGGGTTGGAACGAGCAGTACTTC. Translation gives CASSSSTPGQGWNEQYF.

V usage is TRBV12-3 or TRBV12-4 and J usage is TRBJ2-1, with D perhaps matching TRBD1 (6 bases). The CDR3 loop spans 14 amino acids. With 6 bases removed from V and 5 bases from J, the gap between germline ends came to 14 bases. The CDR3: CASRQGEEDNEQFF. CDR3 DNA sequence: TGTGCCAGCAGACAGGGTGAAGAGGACAATGAGCAGTTCTTC.

This clonotype was recorded a few times. The rearrangement uses TRBV5-1 and TRBJ2-1; D is unresolved. Germline lookup yields CDR1 SGHRS and CDR2 YFSETQ. The CDR3 has 15 amino acids. V lost 6 bases to trimming and J lost 9 bases, with 22 bases between them. The CDR3 DNA is TGCGCCAGCACTTCCCAGTCCCTGAATGAATGTGAGCAGTTCTTC. Translation: CASTSQSLNECEQFF.

This clonotype was seen only a few times. One junction end does not reproduce the germline sequence, and a read error may be involved. This chain connects TRBV7-7 to TRBJ2-1, with TRBD2 matching 7 bases. The germline CDR1 and CDR2 sequences are SSHAT and FNYEAQ (reference sequence). The CDR3 extends over 14 amino acids. The CDR3 DNA reads TGTGCTAGCAGCTTAGATGCGGGAGAGAATGAGCAGTTCTTC. Its translation is CASSLDAGENEQFF.

This clonotype was observed a handful of times. The chain uses TRBV29-1 and TRBJ1-2, with D unresolved. V was shortened by 5 bases and J by 3 bases, with 13 bases between the two germline ends. This CDR3 spans 13 amino acids. Germline lookup yields CDR1 SQVTM and CDR2 ANQGSEA. CDR3 region: CSVRKAVDYGYTF. The CDR3 DNA is TGCAGCGTTAGAAAGGCAGTGGACTATGGCTACACCTTC. Filled out from reference TRBV29-1 and TRBJ1-2, the complete variable domain reads SAVISQKPSRDICQRGTSLTIQCQVDSQVTMMFWYRQQPGQSLTLIATANQGSEATYESGFVIDKFPISRPNLTFSTLTVSNMSPEDSSIYLCSVRKAVDYGYTFGSGTRLTVV.

The chain links TRBV18 to TRBJ1-1; D remains unclear. Deletions cut 0 bases from V and 5 bases from J, with 10 bases between. The CDR3 totals 14 residues. Looked up from germline, CDR1 is KGHSH and CDR2 is LQKENI. CDR3 sequence (DNA): TGTGCCAGCTCACCACCAAGGTTACAGACTGAAGCTTTCTTT. The encoded protein is CASSPPRLQTEAFF.

This clonotype came up a few times. The chain carries TRBV4-2 and TRBJ1-2; TRBD1 matches 7 bases. This CDR3 has 15 amino acids. V shed 0 bases, J shed 6 bases, and the junction held 7 bases outside the gene matches. In germline, CDR1 is LGHNA, CDR2 YNFKEQ. CDR3 sequence reads: CASSQDPDRRNGYTF. In DNA form, the CDR3 reads TGTGCCAGCAGCCAAGATCCGGACAGGCGGAATGGCTACACCTTC.

This clonotype was seen a few times. V is TRBV12-3 or TRBV12-4 and J is TRBJ1-2, with D maybe TRBD1 (6 bases). V was clipped by 1 base and J by 2 bases, with 8 bases between them. There are 14 residues in the CDR3. The CDR3 loop reads CASSLDRVNYGYTF. The CDR3, as DNA: TGTGCCAGCAGTTTAGACAGGGTCAACTATGGCTACACCTTC.

The chain recombines TRBV18 with TRBJ2-7; D is undetermined. Germline CDR1 reads KGHSH; CDR2 reads LQKENI. The CDR3 loop spans 15 amino acids. V gave up 0 bases and J gave up 1 base, with 10 bases separating them. As DNA, the CDR3 is TGTGCCAGCTCACCACCGAGCGCAGGATCCTACGAGCAGTACTTC. It is translated as CASSPPSAGSYEQYF.

CDR3 sequence: CASSQEVAGDYGYTF. In DNA, the CDR3 is TGCGCCAGCAGCCAAGAGGTAGCAGGGGACTATGGCTACACCTTC. The V and J genes are TRBV4-1 and TRBJ1-2, with D possibly TRBD1 on 6 matching bases. V gave up 0 bases and J gave up 3 bases, with 11 bases separating them. Germline CDR1 and CDR2: MGHRA and YSYEKL. The CDR3 runs to 15 residues.

A word on this clonotype: One end of the junction varies from germline; a read error may be responsible. The chain combines TRBV29-1 with TRBJ2-3; tentatively, D is TRBD1 or TRBD2 (6 bases each). There are 13 residues in the CDR3. The germline CDR1 and CDR2 sequences are SQVTM and ANQGSEA. The CDR3 DNA reads as TGCAGCGTGCCCACCTGGGGGGCAGATACGCAGTGTTTT. Translating gives CSVPTWGADTQCF.

This clonotype was seen a few times. The rearrangement links TRBV29-1 to TRBJ1-2; D might be TRBD1 (6 bases). There are 16 residues in the CDR3. Deletions cut 4 bases from V and 4 bases from J, with 22 bases between. The germline V gene encodes CDR1 SQVTM and CDR2 ANQGSEA. The CDR3 region is CSVGLVQRAGVYGYTF. CDR3 in DNA: TGCAGCGTTGGGCTGGTCCAAAGGGCAGGGGTCTATGGCTACACCTTC.

In regard to this clonotype: The junction does not match germline at one end; this may be a read error. The chain carries TRBV4-1 and TRBJ2-5; 9 nucleotides line up with TRBD2. The last part of the DNA fits TRBJ2-7 better; the J call may be wrong. The CDR3 is 16 amino acids. CDR1 is MGHRA and CDR2 is YSYEKL in the germline V gene. CDR3: CAGSHDTSGPSYEQYF. CDR3 DNA: TGCGCCGGCAGCCATGACACTAGCGGGCCTTCATACGAGCAGTACTTC.

J is TRBJ2-7 and V is TRBV3-1; tentatively, D is TRBD1 or TRBD2 (5 bases each). In germline, CDR1 is LGHDT, CDR2 YNNKEL (reference sequence). This CDR3 is built from 14 residues. The V end lost 4 bases, the J end lost 5 bases, and 15 bases lay between the germline ends. Here the CDR3 reads CASSRGTPSHEQYF. The DNA for the CDR3 is TGTGCCAGCAGCCGAGGGACCCCGTCACACGAGCAGTACTTC.

The rearrangement links TRBV7-8 to TRBJ2-5; 9 bases agree with TRBD2. This CDR3 contains 15 residues. V shed 6 bases, J shed 5 bases, and the junction held 10 bases outside the gene matches. CDR1 and CDR2 (germline): SGHVS, FQNEAQ. CDR3 sequence (DNA): TGTGCCAGCAGGCAAGCCGGGACTAGCTGGGAGACCCAGTACTTC. Translating it yields CASRQAGTSWETQYF.

This clonotype was picked up a small number of times. The chain uses TRBV20-1 and TRBJ2-3, with a tentative D call TRBD2 (6 bases). V lost 5 bases, J lost 2 bases, and 11 bases lay in between. The CDR3 totals 13 residues. Germline lookup yields CDR1 DFQATT and CDR2 SNEGSKA (reference sequence). Written as DNA, the CDR3 is TGCAGTGCTGTGGGACTCTACACAGATACGCAGTATTTT. It encodes CSAVGLYTDTQYF.

V gene TRBV5-1 combines with J gene TRBJ1-2, with 7 nucleotides matching TRBD1. Germline lookup yields CDR1 SGHRS and CDR2 YFSETQ. V lost 6 bases, J lost 7 bases, and 3 bases stayed unmatched. The CDR3 runs 11 residues. The CDR3: CASTQGGGYTF. The CDR3 DNA is TGCGCCAGCACCCAGGGGGGTGGCTACACCTTC. Full variable domain (rest looked up from reference TRBV5-1 and TRBJ1-2): KAGVTQTPRYLIKTRGQQVTLSCSPISGHRSVSWYQQTPGQGLQFLFEYFSETQRNKGNFPGRFSGRQFSNSRSEMNVSTLELGDSALYLCASTQGGGYTFGSGTRLTVV.

The J gene is TRBJ1-2, the V gene TRBV5-4, with D perhaps TRBD1 (5 bases). From germline, CDR1 is SGHNT and CDR2 YYREEE (reference sequence). The V gene lost 0 bases and the J gene lost 11 bases, with 14 bases spanning the gap. The CDR3 runs to 13 residues. As DNA, the CDR3 is TGTGCCAGCAGCTTGGCGACCGGGACGGGGTACACCTTC. Its protein product is CASSLATGTGYTF.

This chain connects TRBV10-3 to TRBJ1-2; 8 bases are shared with TRBD1. The CDR3 covers 17 residues. With 0 bases clipped from V and 0 bases from J, the junction kept 6 bases outside the gene matches. Germline assignment: CDR1 ENHRY and CDR2 SYGVKD. CDR3 nucleotides: TGTGCCATCAGTGAGTCGGGTGACAGGGGTGCTAACTATGGCTACACCTTC. This encodes CAISESGDRGANYGYTF.

This clonotype was seen a handful of times. The J gene is TRBJ1-2, the V gene TRBV14; possibly TRBD1 for D (6 bases). Germline assignment: CDR1 SGHDN and CDR2 FVKESK. Trimming left V 0 bases short and J 1 base short, with 12 bases between. The length of the CDR3 is 16 residues. CDR3 nucleotide sequence: TGTGCCAGCAGCCAAGATGGGGGCCTAAATAACTATGGCTACACCTTC. It specifies CASSQDGGLNNYGYTF. Full variable domain (remainder filled in from reference TRBV14 and TRBJ1-2): EAGVTQFPSHSVIEKGQTVTLRCDPISGHDNLYWYRRVMGKEIKFLLHFVKESKQDESGMPNNRFLAERTGGTYSTLKVQPAELEDSGVYFCASSQDGGLNNYGYTFGSGTRLTVV.

The J gene is TRBJ2-4, the V gene TRBV7-2; 10 bases are shared with TRBD2. The assigned J gene may be wrong: the sequence end matches TRBJ2-7 better. The CDR3 extends over 14 amino acids. Germline assignment: CDR1 SGHTA and CDR2 FQGNSA. Written as DNA, the CDR3 is TGTGCCAGCAGCCGGACTAGCGGTTTCTACGAGCAGTACTTC. Its protein product is CASSRTSGFYEQYF.

The V and J genes are TRBV21-1 and TRBJ2-7; the table's D call, TRBD1, has no DNA check behind it. Gene TRBJ2-5 matches the end of the DNA better, so the J call may be wrong. TRBV21-1 is a pseudogene segment. The CDR3 sequence is 12 residues long. CDR3 bases: TGTGCCAGCATTCGAAAAGGGGAGACCCAGTACTTC. Translated: CASIRKGETQYF.